Listed below are T cell receptor beta chains from one sample, sequenced in a study of T cell clones after liver transplantation. Profiled with immunoSEQ multiplex PCR; TCRdb holds only in-frame clones, not every one. Of tens of thousands of clones listed, approximately 84% were seen once; the top ten hold 8% to 9.5%. The specimen comprised CD4+ T cells from blood, sampled before liver transplant. The receptors originated from a human donor who received a liver transplant. The CDR3 runs from the conserved cysteine through the conserved F or W. The order of the fields is J gene, D gene, V gene, clone size, CDR3 DNA, CDR3 protein. A D gene is named only where the DNA matches it firmly. Clone sizes are given selectively: once, few, many, or a class where the clone is expanded.

>TRBJ2-1|TRBD2|TRBV7-3|-
TGTGCCAGCAGCTTAGGGGAGGGACCCCCTGGCAATGAGCAGTTCTTC
CASSLGEGPPGNEQFF
>TRBJ2-1|-|TRBV5-1|-
TGCGCCAGCAGCGACGGGACGGCCTACAATGAGCAGTTCTTC
CASSDGTAYNEQFF
>TRBJ2-7|TRBD2|TRBV19|-
TGTGCCAGTAGTAGGGGACTAGCATATTTCGACGAGCAGTACTTC
CASSRGLAYFDEQYF
>TRBJ1-1|-|TRBV11-1|-
TGTGCCAGCAGCTTTTCGGGGGTCACTGAAGCTTTCTTT
CASSFSGVTEAFF
>TRBJ2-2|TRBD1|TRBV19|-
TGTGCCAGTAAACGGGACAGGGTAGCCGGGGAGCTGTTTTTT
CASKRDRVAGELFF
>TRBJ2-7|-|TRBV5-6|-
TGTGCCAGCAGCTTGCGACAGGATAGCTACGAGCAGTACTTC
CASSLRQDSYEQYF
>TRBJ2-7|-|TRBV25-1|-
TGTGCCAGCAGTGAAGTACCCCTGGCTGACGAGCAGTACTTC
CASSEVPLADEQYF
>TRBJ2-3|-|TRBV27|-
TGTGCCAGCAGTCCTAACACAGATACGCAGTATTTT
CASSPNTDTQYF
>TRBJ2-7|TRBD2|TRBV4-2|-
TGTGCCAGCAGCCGGACCTCTAGCGGGGGTTACGAGCAGTACTTC
CASSRTSSGGYEQYF
>TRBJ2-5|-|TRBV10-3|-
TGTGCCATCGGTCCGGCCCAGAGGGAGACCCAGTACTTC
CAIGPAQRETQYF
>TRBJ2-2|TRBD2|TRBV7-8|once
TGTGCCAGCAGCCCCCGGGGGGCGGGGGGGACCGGGGAGCTGTTTTTT
CASSPRGAGGTGELFF
>TRBJ2-7|-|TRBV29-1|-
TGCAGCGTTATAGAAGGGAACGAGCAGTACTTC
CSVIEGNEQYF
>TRBJ1-6|TRBD1|TRBV19|medium-sized
TGTGCCAGTACCCGGGGACAGGGGAATAATTCACCCCTCCACTTT
CASTRGQGNNSPLHF
>TRBJ2-1|TRBD2|TRBV11-1|-
TGTGCCAGCAGCACGCTAGCGGGAGTCAGGGGTGAGCAGTTCTTC
CASSTLAGVRGEQFF
>TRBJ2-6|-|TRBV4-3|-
TGCGCCAGCAGCCTGGGAATAGGACGTCACAAAAGTCGGGCCAACGTCCTGACTTTC
CASSLGIGRHKSRANVLTF
>TRBJ2-7|TRBD1|TRBV7-2|-
TGTGCCAGCAGCTTAGCACCGGACAGGAGATACTACGAGCAGTACTTC
CASSLAPDRRYYEQYF
>TRBJ2-5|-|TRBV29-1|once
TGCAGCGTTGAGTCCGGGGAGACCCAGTACTTC
CSVESGETQYF
>TRBJ2-3|TRBD1|TRBV25-1|-
TGTGCCAGCAGTGAAAGACAGGGAAGTCTTGGCACAGATACGCAGTATTTT
CASSERQGSLGTDTQYF
>TRBJ2-7|TRBD2|TRBV9|-
TGTGCCAGCAGCGTAGAGGGGACTAGAAGCCACGAGCAGTACTTC
CASSVEGTRSHEQYF
>TRBJ1-3|TRBD1|TRBV6-6|-
TGTGCCAGCAGACCAAAGGGGGCTCACTCTGGAAACACCATATATTTT
CASRPKGAHSGNTIYF
>TRBJ1-2|-|TRBV4-1|-
TGCGCCAGCAGCCAAGTTAGGTTATTCCAAGGCTACACCTTC
CASSQVRLFQGYTF
>TRBJ1-1|-|TRBV18|-
TGTGCCAGCTCACCTTCTACAGGGAACACTGAAGCTTTCTTT
CASSPSTGNTEAFF
>TRBJ2-2|TRBD1|TRBV27|-
TGTGCCAGCAGTACTACAGGGGCCCGGGGCACCGGGGAGCTGTTTTTT
CASSTTGARGTGELFF